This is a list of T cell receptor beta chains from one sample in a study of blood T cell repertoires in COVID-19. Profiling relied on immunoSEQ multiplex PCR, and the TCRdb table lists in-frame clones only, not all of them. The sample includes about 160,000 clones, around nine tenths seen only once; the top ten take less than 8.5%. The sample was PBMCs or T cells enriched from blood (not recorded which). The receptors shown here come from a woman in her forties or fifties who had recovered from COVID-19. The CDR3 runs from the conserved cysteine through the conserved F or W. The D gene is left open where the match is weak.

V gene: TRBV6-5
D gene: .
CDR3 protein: CASKGNLELFF

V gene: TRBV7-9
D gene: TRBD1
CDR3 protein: CASSQKVGRGLGNTIYF

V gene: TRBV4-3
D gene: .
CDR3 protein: CASSQLGRGGYGYTF

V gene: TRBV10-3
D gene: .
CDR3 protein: CAISEMGWASGNTIYF

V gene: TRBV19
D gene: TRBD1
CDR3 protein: CASSTHTGDYSNQPQHF

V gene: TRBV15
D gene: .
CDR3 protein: CATSRDVEGYEQYF

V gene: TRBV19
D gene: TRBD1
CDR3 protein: CASSIGTGDEQYF

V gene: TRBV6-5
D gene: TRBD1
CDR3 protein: CATETGIYEQYF

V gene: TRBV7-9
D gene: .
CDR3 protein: CASSVHSSNQPQHF

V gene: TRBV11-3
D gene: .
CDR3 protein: CASSYRGTDTQYF

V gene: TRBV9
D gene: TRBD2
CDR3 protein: CASSFSIAGGYNEQFF

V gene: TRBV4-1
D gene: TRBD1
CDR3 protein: CASSQIGTGGRGEQFF

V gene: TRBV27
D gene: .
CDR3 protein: CASNFRTGPSYEQYF

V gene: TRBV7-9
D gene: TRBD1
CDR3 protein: CASSLARDSYYGYTF

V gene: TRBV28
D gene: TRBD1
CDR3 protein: CASSLGGQRNQPQHF

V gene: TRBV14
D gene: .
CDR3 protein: CASSQDILYGYTF

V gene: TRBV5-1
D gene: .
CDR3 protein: CASSAQGEGYGYTF

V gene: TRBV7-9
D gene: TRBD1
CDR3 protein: CASSHGQGSEGYTF

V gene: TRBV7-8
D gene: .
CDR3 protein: CASSFQGLGSRNQPQHF

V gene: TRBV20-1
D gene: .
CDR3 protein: CSARRGAEAFF

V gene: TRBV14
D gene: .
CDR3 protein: CAKLLEERRETQYF

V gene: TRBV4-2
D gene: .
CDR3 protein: CASSPTVVGLGGTEAFF

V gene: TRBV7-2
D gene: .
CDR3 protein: CASSLDQRAGSSYEQYF

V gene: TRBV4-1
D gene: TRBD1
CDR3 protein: CASSHRTGKYGYTF

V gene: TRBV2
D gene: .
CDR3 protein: CASSYRANEKLFF

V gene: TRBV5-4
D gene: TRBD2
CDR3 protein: CASSQLAGGYNEQFF

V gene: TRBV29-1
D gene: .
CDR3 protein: CSVTGQFF

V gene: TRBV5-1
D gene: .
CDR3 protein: CASSWRTENTEAFF

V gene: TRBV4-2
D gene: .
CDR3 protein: CASSQDDDWGRVEQFF

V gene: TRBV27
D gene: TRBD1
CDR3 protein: CASSRQGMNTEAFF

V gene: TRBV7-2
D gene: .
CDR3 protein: CASSLVSALGQSYEQYF

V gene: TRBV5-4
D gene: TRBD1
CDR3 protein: CASSRTGANYGYTF

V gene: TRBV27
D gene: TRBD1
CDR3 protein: CASRGTGYSYEQYF

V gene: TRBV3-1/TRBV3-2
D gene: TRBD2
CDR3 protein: CASSHVSGGLLTDTQYF

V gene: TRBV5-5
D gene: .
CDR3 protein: CASSFRNEQFF

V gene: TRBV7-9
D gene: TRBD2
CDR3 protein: CASSFWSGGASTDTQYF

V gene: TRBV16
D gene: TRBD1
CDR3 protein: CASSQGQGNTEAFF

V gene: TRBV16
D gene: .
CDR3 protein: CASSQSPVGGYTF

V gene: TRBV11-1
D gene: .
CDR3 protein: CASSLAGLGRTDTQYF

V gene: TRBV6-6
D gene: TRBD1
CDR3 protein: CASSPTQRGQGSAEAFF

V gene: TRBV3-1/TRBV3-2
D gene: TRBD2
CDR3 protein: CASSLAGAQTQQYF

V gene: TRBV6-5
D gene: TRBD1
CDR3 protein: CASRQDRVNTEAFF

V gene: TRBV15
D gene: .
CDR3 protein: CATSRGGEDTEAFF

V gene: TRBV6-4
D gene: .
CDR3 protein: CASSPDMTVCSGNTIYF

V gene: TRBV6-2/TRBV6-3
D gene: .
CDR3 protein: CASSKWGEPQETQYF

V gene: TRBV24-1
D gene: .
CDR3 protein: CATSAGYDYTF

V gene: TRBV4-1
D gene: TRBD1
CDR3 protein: CASSQSHDDRADQTGELFF

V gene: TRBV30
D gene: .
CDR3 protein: CAWSVRGSLGKLFF

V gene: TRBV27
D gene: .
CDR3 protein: CASSTRGLANSPLHF

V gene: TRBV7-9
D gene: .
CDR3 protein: CASSLLGLGGTEAFF

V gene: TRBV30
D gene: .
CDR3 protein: CAWSAGGDTEAFF

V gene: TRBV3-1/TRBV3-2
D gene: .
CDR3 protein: CASSLRTVGTEAFF

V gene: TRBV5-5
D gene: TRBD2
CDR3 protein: CASSSLAGSTGELFF

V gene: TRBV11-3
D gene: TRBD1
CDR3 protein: CASSPFGQGAVGANVLTF